The sequence of this T cell receptor (beta chain) was determined in a study of cytomegalovirus exposure and HLA in healthy donors. General study points: Sequencing likely produced, as an artifact, a cluster of highly shared sequence variants. In a later analysis, at a false discovery rate of 0.05, about 17,000 TCR beta sequences matched HLA alleles. In a later analysis, a genetic analysis reported fewer productive-TCR N-insertions in an Asian-associated ancestry cluster than the cohort average.

As concerns this clone: Its target is unknown.

This PCR relied on a set of 60 Vbeta primers and 13 Jbeta primers. Per the study methods: Per a later analysis, the number of unique TCR beta chains was approximately 80 million, of which about 11 million were shared. This table comes from immunoSEQ multiplex PCR, and its TCRdb copy is limited to in-frame clones, with some not included. That table gives V, J and clone size, and the DNA gave D and trimming. The sample has approximately 180,000 clones; around 87% are singletons. This CDR3 contains 16 residues. V was cut by 0 bases and J by 2 bases, with 13 bases left in between. The germline V gene has CDR1 MNHEY and CDR2 SVGAGI.

What was sequenced was PBMCs. The V call is TRBV6-5, the J call TRBJ1-1, with D hard to call. The TCR comes from a woman aged 18-29 years in good health and CMV-seronegative. The CDR3 loop reads CASSYSSTPKNTEAFF. The CDR3, as DNA: TGTGCCAGCAGTTACTCGAGTACTCCTAAAAACACTGAAGCTTTCTTT.